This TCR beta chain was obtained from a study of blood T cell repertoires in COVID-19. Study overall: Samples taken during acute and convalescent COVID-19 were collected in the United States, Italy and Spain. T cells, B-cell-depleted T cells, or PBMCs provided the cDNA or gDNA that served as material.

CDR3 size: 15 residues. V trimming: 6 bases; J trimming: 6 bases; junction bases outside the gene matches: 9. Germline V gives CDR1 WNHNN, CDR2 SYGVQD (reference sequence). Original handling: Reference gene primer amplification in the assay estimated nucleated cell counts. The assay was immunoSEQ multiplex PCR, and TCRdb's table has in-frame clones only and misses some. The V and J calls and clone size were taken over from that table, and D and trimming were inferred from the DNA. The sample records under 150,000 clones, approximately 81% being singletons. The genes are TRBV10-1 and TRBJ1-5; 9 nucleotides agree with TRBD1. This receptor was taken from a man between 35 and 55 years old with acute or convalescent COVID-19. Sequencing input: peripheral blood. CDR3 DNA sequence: TGCGCCAGCAGCGAGGGGACAGGGTACGGTCAGCCCCAGCATTTT. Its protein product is CASSEGTGYGQPQHF.